The clone carrying this T cell receptor (beta chain) showed up just a few times. Its antigen remains unidentified. The data are from a study of T-cell reconstitution after alpha-beta-depleted transplantation in children. Overall study findings and caveats: There were some patients whose high TCRbeta diversity at day 60 came from surviving recipient T cells and thymic progenitors. By one year post-transplant, T-cell counts and diversity largely arose from T cells that were newly produced. Several hundred graft clones that had expanded were reportedly the source of alpha-beta T cells about two months after transplant.

Preparation of the TCRbeta library involved a method that used unique molecular identifiers. TCRdb fed the PCR reads into MiXCR, producing one record per CDR3 protein. The repertoire includes almost 600,000 distinct CDR3 sequences, 27% of them detected once, and 36% sits in the top ten. The receptor was isolated from a boy under two years old with Wiskott-Aldrich syndrome, due to receive a stem cell transplant. Source: PBMCs, taken before TCRalphabeta/CD19-depleted stem cell transplant.

The CDR3 region has the DNA TGCGCCAGCAGCTTGGACGGGCGGGCTGCAGATACGCAGTATTTT. Protein: CASSLDGRAADTQYF. The genes are TRBV5-1 and TRBJ2-3; D may be TRBD2 (5 bases). V was cut by 0 bases and J by 4 bases, with 12 bases left in between. The CDR3 spans 15 residues. Germline V gives CDR1 SGHRS, CDR2 YFSETQ.